This TCR beta chain emerged from a study of beta chain features in type 1 diabetes. Purities over 95% were achieved in all sorted populations. Every bit of the isolated RNA underwent reverse transcription, so sequencing read expressed TCRB transcripts. Data came from immunoSEQ multiplex PCR; TCRdb stores just in-frame clones and leaves some out. The table has 250,000 to 350,000 clones, 14% seen once; the top ten hold under 8.5%. V gave up 5 bases and J gave up 0 bases, with 6 bases separating them. The CDR3 contains 13 residues. The germline V gene encodes CDR1 SNHLY and CDR2 FYNNEI. The sample holds a few counts of this clone.

The sequenced sample was central memory CD4+ T cells from blood. V is TRBV2 and J is TRBJ2-3, with a possible D match to TRBD1 (6 bases). This TCR was recovered from a man aged 25 to 40 in good health. The DNA of the CDR3 is TGTGCCAGCAGTCAGGGGAGCACAGATACGCAGTATTTT. Its translation is CASSQGSTDTQYF.